The 26 T cell receptor beta chains reported below all come from one sample, sequenced in a study of T cells after yellow fever vaccination. TCRdb used MiXCR to reprocess the 5' RACE reads, holding one entry per CDR3 protein. Counted here are just under 600,000 distinct CDR3 sequences, 13% occurring once; the ten biggest clones make up roughly an eighth. This sample comprised PBMCs, obtained on the day of the yellow fever booster vaccination. The origin of the receptors is a man aged 30-40 years who received the YFV17D yellow fever vaccine.

This clonotype has only a few counts. The V call is TRBV9, the J call TRBJ1-2; D perhaps matches TRBD1 (5 bases). Looked up from germline, CDR1 is SGDLS and CDR2 is YYNGEE. Trimming shortened V by 0 bases and J by 7 bases, and 13 bases separated the two germline ends. The CDR3 consists of 14 residues. The CDR3 spells CASSVESGGSGYTF. In DNA, the CDR3 is TGTGCCAGCAGCGTAGAGAGCGGGGGGTCTGGCTACACCTTC.

This clonotype was seen ten or more times. V is TRBV5-1 and J is TRBJ2-1, with D uncertain. CDR1 and CDR2 (germline): SGHRS, YFSETQ. Trimming stripped 3 bases from V and 6 bases from J, with 7 bases between. The CDR3 spans 12 residues. CDR3 DNA: TGCGCCAGCAGCTCAGGCGGCAATGAGCAGTTCTTC. Encoded protein: CASSSGGNEQFF.

The chain has TRBV7-2 and TRBJ2-3; D not certain. Trimming left V 0 bases short and J 2 bases short, with 9 bases between. CDR1 and CDR2 from the germline V gene are SGHTA and FQGNSA. The CDR3 has 15 residues. The CDR3 region is CASSLALRNTDTQYF. In nucleotides, the CDR3 is TGTGCCAGCAGCTTAGCGTTGCGGAACACAGATACGCAGTATTTT.

This clonotype was observed a few times. This chain links TRBV12-3 or TRBV12-4 with TRBJ2-1, with a tentative D call TRBD1 (6 bases). This CDR3 has 12 residues. V was pared by 3 bases and J by 11 bases, with 11 bases between. The CDR3 region is CASSLRGLKQFF. The CDR3 DNA follows: TGTGCCAGCAGTTTGAGGGGGTTGAAGCAGTTCTTC.

Many counts were recorded for this clonotype. This sequence joins TRBV7-2 and TRBJ2-7, with 8 bases aligning to TRBD1. Germline CDR1 reads SGHTA; CDR2 reads FQGNSA. There are 15 residues in the CDR3. After removal of 0 bases from V and 3 bases from J, the junction contained 4 bases not matched to a gene. The CDR3 DNA follows: TGTGCCAGCAGCTTAGCAGGACAGGGCCTCTACGAGCAGTACTTC. Protein: CASSLAGQGLYEQYF.

This clonotype was picked up a small number of times. The chain uses TRBV15 and TRBJ2-1, with 9 bases aligning to TRBD2. CDR1 is LNHNV, CDR2 YYDKDF, per germline (reference sequence). J lost 2 bases, V lost 3 bases, and 5 bases had no gene match. The CDR3 has 16 residues. The CDR3 DNA follows: TGTGCCACCAGCAGGAGTGCGGGAGGGACCTACAATGAGCAGTTCTTC. Translating it yields CATSRSAGGTYNEQFF.

This clonotype turned up a few times. The chain has TRBV7-8 and TRBJ2-3; TRBD2 matches at 8 bases. The V and J ends lost 5 bases and 5 bases, in that order; junction bases with no gene match: 6. CDR1 is SGHVS and CDR2 is FQNEAQ in the germline V gene. There are 14 residues in the CDR3. CDR3 DNA: TGTGCCAGCAGCCCGCAAGCGGGAGTAGATACGCAGTATTTT. It specifies CASSPQAGVDTQYF.

The table lists this clonotype with a few counts. The rearrangement uses TRBV11-2 and TRBJ2-7, with no clear D. The CDR3 is 12 amino acids. Trimming removed 5 bases from V and 2 bases from J, with 7 bases in between. The germline CDR1 and CDR2 sequences are SGHAT and FQNNGV. The CDR3 sequence is CASSATPYEQYF. The CDR3 DNA reads TGTGCCAGCAGCGCGACCCCCTACGAGCAGTACTTC. The entire variable domain, with the rest obtained from reference TRBV11-2 and TRBJ2-7, is as follows: EAGVAQSPRYKIIEKRQSVAFWCNPISGHATLYWYQQILGQGPKLLIQFQNNGVVDDSQLPKDRFSAERLKGVDSTLKIQPAKLEDSAVYLCASSATPYEQYFGPGTRLTVT.

In its sample, this clonotype was seen a few times. V gene TRBV28 combines with J gene TRBJ2-7; weak D call: TRBD2 (6 bases). Per germline, CDR1 MDHEN and CDR2 SYDVKM. CDR3 size: 13 residues. Trimming removed 5 bases at V and 3 bases at J, with 11 bases between. The CDR3 bases are TGTGCCAGCAGTATGGGACTTAGCTACGAGCAGTACTTC. Translation: CASSMGLSYEQYF.

This clonotype was seen many times. The genes are TRBV7-9 and TRBJ2-7, with D possibly matching TRBD1 (5 bases). The germline CDR1 and CDR2 sequences are SEHNR and FQNEAQ (reference sequence). The CDR3 has 12 amino acids. Trimming stripped 6 bases from V and 5 bases from J, with 11 bases between. The CDR3 DNA follows: TGTGCCAGCAGTTACCGACAGAACGAGCAGTACTTC. Protein: CASSYRQNEQYF. The full variable domain, rest sourced from reference TRBV7-9 and TRBJ2-7, is DTGVSQNPRHKITKRGQNVTFRCDPISEHNRLYWYRQTLGQGPEFLTYFQNEAQLEKSRLLSDRFSAERPKGSFSTLEIQRTEQGDSAMYLCASSYRQNEQYFGPGTRLTVT.

This clonotype was counted a few times. The chain uses TRBV10-3 and TRBJ2-1, with D tentatively TRBD1 (5 bases). The CDR3 is 14 residues long. With 1 base removed from V and 10 bases from J, the gap between germline ends came to 14 bases. The V gene's germline CDR1 is ENHRY and CDR2 SYGVKD. CDR3 in DNA: TGTGCCATCAGTGAGTTTCAAACGGACACAGAGCAGTTCTTC. The encoded protein is CAISEFQTDTEQFF.

This clonotype was observed a handful of times. This CDR3 is CASSTSGRAYEQYF. CDR3 DNA: TGTGCCAGCAGTACTAGCGGGAGGGCCTACGAGCAGTACTTC. The J gene is TRBJ2-7, the V gene TRBV28; 13 nucleotides agree with TRBD2. The trim removed 5 bases at V and 2 bases at J, leaving 0 bases unmatched. From germline, CDR1 is MDHEN and CDR2 SYDVKM. The CDR3 contains 14 residues.

In this sample, this clonotype turned up a few times. The chain joins TRBV7-9 to TRBJ1-2; TRBD1 might be the D (6 bases). V gave up 5 bases and J gave up 4 bases, with 14 bases separating them. The CDR3 runs to 14 residues. CDR1 and CDR2 (germline): SEHNR, FQNEAQ (reference sequence). The CDR3 loop is CASSPRDMSYGYTF. CDR3 in DNA: TGTGCCAGCAGCCCTAGGGACATGTCCTATGGCTACACCTTC.

This clonotype was detected only a few times. CDR3 sequence (DNA): TGTGCCATCGAACAGACCGGGACAGGTGGAAATGGCTACACCTTC. Protein sequence: CAIEQTGTGGNGYTF. The genes are TRBV10-3 and TRBJ1-2; 8 bases fit TRBD1. Looked up from germline, CDR1 is ENHRY and CDR2 is SYGVKD. J was trimmed by 6 bases and V by 8 bases; bases with no gene match: 14. This CDR3 has 15 amino acids.

This clonotype was seen more than once but under ten times. This rearrangement joins TRBV5-1 to TRBJ2-3; D is uncertain. The V end lost 0 bases, the J end lost 4 bases, and 15 bases lay between the germline ends. CDR1 and CDR2 (germline): SGHRS, YFSETQ. The CDR3 is 16 residues long. CDR3 coding DNA: TGCGCCAGCAGCTTGGATCCCCCTGGGTCCTCAGATACGCAGTATTTT. It encodes CASSLDPPGSSDTQYF.

This clonotype was counted at least ten times. The rearrangement links TRBV6-2 or TRBV6-3 to TRBJ2-1; D not resolved. Germline CDR1 reads MNHEY; CDR2 reads SVGEGT. This CDR3 contains 12 residues. The V end lost 5 bases, the J end lost 10 bases, and 12 bases lay between the germline ends. The CDR3 DNA sequence: TGTGCCAGCAGTACCGCTATCCTAGAGCAGTTCTTC. The encoded protein is CASSTAILEQFF.

The chain links TRBV5-5 to TRBJ2-5; either TRBD1 or TRBD2 may supply D (7 bases each). Trimming took 1 base from V and 4 from J, leaving 14 bases between them. Germline-derived CDR1 and CDR2 are SGHKS and YYEKEE (reference sequence). The CDR3 is 15 amino acids. The CDR3 here is CASSLQGGKLETQYF. CDR3 DNA sequence: TGTGCCAGCAGCTTGCAGGGGGGGAAATTAGAGACCCAGTACTTC. The variable domain in full, completed from reference TRBV5-5 and TRBJ2-5, reads DAGVTQSPTHLIKTRGQQVTLRCSPISGHKSVSWYQQVLGQGPQFIFQYYEKEERGRGNFPDRFSARQFPNYSSELNVNALLLGDSALYLCASSLQGGKLETQYFGPGTRLLVL.

V is TRBV6-2 or TRBV6-3 and J is TRBJ2-7; TRBD2 aligns across 12 bases. CDR3 size: 14 residues. Germline V gene sequence: CDR1 MNHEY, CDR2 SVGEGT. J gave up 2 bases and V 6 bases, and 2 bases lay outside the gene matches. The CDR3 loop reads CASRRLAGAYEQYF. In DNA, the CDR3 is TGTGCCAGCAGGCGACTAGCGGGAGCCTACGAGCAGTACTTC.

This clonotype has only a few counts. The chain is built from TRBV7-2 and TRBJ2-5; TRBD1 matches 7 bases. Germline V lookup: CDR1 SGHTA, CDR2 FQGNSA. V lost 2 bases, J lost 3 bases, and 9 bases stayed unmatched. The CDR3 is made up of 16 amino acids. The CDR3 coding sequence is TGTGCCAGCAGCTTACGAATAAGAGACAGGGAAGAGACCCAGTACTTC. Its translation: CASSLRIRDREETQYF.

This clonotype was counted only a few times. The rearrangement uses TRBV6-6 and TRBJ1-3, with 8 positions matching TRBD1. There are 13 residues in the CDR3. The junction had 3 bases not matched to a gene; V was cut back by 7 bases and J by 4 bases. CDR1 and CDR2 from the germline V gene are MNHNY and SVGAGI (reference sequence). DNA for the CDR3: TGTGCCAGCAAGACAGGGGCCGGAAACACCATATATTTT. It codes for CASKTGAGNTIYF.

The chain recombines TRBV14 with TRBJ2-5; the D gene could be TRBD1 or TRBD2 (5 bases each). Between the trimmed V and J ends, which lost 6 bases and 4 bases, there was a span of 21 bases. This CDR3 is built from 16 residues. Germline V gives CDR1 SGHDN, CDR2 FVKESK. CDR3 sequence reads: CASRMGRPVNRETQYF. CDR3 nucleotide sequence: TGTGCCAGCAGGATGGGACGGCCCGTGAACCGAGAGACCCAGTACTTC.

This clonotype occurred a few times. The chain uses TRBV19 and TRBJ2-1, with TRBD2 identical over 7 bases. This CDR3 is built from 13 residues. V was pared by 1 base and J by 9 bases, with 3 bases of the junction left unmatched. Germline V gives CDR1 LNHDA, CDR2 SQIVND (reference sequence). The CDR3 nucleotides are TGTGCCAGTAGTATAGCGGGAGGCGGTGAGCAGTTCTTC. This translates into CASSIAGGGEQFF.

CDR3 DNA sequence: TGCAGTGCCGACACGGGGAAAAGAGGCAATCAGCCCCAGCATTTT. Residues: CSADTGKRGNQPQHF. V is TRBV20-1 and J is TRBJ1-5; D not resolved. CDR3 length: 15 residues. CDR1 is DFQATT and CDR2 is SNEGSKA in the germline V gene (reference sequence). V lost 6 bases and J lost 2, with 17 bases in between.

There are a few counts of this clonotype. The chain uses TRBV21-1 and TRBJ2-3; the table's D call TRBD1 went unverified against the DNA. TRBV21-1 is a documented pseudogene. The CDR3 is 12 amino acids. CDR3 sequence (DNA): TGTGCCAGCAGAAACCCCGGGGATACGCAGTATTTT. Encoded protein: CASRNPGDTQYF.

This clonotype turned up a few times. The chain uses TRBV25-1 and TRBJ2-7; a weak D match, TRBD2 (5 bases). Germline-derived CDR1 and CDR2 are MGHDK and SYGVNS. The ends were cut back, 5 bases at V and 1 base at J, with 15 bases in the middle. CDR3 length: 15 residues. The CDR3 loop is CASSPLRAVSYEQYF. The CDR3, as DNA: TGTGCCAGCAGTCCTCTGCGGGCTGTTTCCTACGAGCAGTACTTC.

The J gene is TRBJ1-3, the V gene TRBV29-1, with D perhaps matching TRBD1 (6 bases). Germline V CDR1 and CDR2: SQVTM, ANQGSEA. CDR3 length equals 13 residues. The V end lost 7 bases, the J end lost 3 bases, and 13 bases lay between the germline ends. DNA for the CDR3: TGCAGCGCTCAACAGGGATTTGGAAACACCATATATTTT. Residues: CSAQQGFGNTIYF. Full variable domain (missing parts from reference TRBV29-1 and TRBJ1-3): SAVISQKPSRDICQRGTSLTIQCQVDSQVTMMFWYRQQPGQSLTLIATANQGSEATYESGFVIDKFPISRPNLTFSTLTVSNMSPEDSSIYLCSAQQGFGNTIYFGEGSWLTVV.